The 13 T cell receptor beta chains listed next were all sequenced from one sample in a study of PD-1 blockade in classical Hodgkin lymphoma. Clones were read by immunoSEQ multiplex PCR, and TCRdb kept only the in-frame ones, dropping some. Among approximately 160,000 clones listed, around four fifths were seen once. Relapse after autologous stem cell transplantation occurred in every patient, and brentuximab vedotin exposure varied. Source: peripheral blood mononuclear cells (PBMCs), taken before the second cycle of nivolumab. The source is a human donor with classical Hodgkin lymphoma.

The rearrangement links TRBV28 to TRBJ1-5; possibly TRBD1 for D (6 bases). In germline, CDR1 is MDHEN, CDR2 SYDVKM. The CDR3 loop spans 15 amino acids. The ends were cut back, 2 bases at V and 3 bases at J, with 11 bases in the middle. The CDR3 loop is CASSLGRGANQPQHF. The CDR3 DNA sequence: TGTGCCAGCAGTTTAGGCAGGGGTGCCAATCAGCCCCAGCATTTT.

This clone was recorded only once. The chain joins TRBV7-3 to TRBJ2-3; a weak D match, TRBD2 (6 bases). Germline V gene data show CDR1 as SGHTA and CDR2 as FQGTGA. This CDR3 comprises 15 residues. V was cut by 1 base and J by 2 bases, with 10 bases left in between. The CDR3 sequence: CASSLKLADTDTQYF. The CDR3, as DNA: TGTGCCAGCAGCTTAAAATTAGCGGACACAGATACGCAGTATTTT.

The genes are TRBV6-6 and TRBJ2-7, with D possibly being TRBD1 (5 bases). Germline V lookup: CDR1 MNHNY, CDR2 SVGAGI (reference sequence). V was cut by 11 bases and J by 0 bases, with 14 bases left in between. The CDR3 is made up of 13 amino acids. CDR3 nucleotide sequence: TGTGCCGGCAAGGGGTCGGACTCCTACGAGCAGTACTTC. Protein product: CAGKGSDSYEQYF.

The CDR3 sequence: CASSSSRRGAGTEAFF. CDR3 DNA sequence: TGTGCCAGCAGCTCCTCCCGGAGGGGCGCGGGCACTGAAGCTTTCTTT. The rearrangement links TRBV7-9 to TRBJ1-1, with D possibly being TRBD1 (5 bases). Trimming removed 4 bases from V and 4 bases from J, with 19 bases in between. Germline assignment: CDR1 SEHNR and CDR2 FQNEAQ (reference sequence). The CDR3 runs to 16 residues.

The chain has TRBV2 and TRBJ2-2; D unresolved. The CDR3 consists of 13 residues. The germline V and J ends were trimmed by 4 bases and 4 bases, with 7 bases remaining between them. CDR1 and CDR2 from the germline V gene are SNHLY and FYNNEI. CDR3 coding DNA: TGTGCCAGCAGTGGAATCCTCACCGGGGAGCTGTTTTTT. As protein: CASSGILTGELFF.

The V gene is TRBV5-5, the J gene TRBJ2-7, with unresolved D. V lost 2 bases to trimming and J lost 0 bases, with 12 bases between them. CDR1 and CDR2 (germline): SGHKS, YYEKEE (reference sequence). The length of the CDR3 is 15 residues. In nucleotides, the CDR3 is TGTGCCAGCAGCTTACTACGGGTCAGCTCCTACGAGCAGTACTTC. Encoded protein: CASSLLRVSSYEQYF.

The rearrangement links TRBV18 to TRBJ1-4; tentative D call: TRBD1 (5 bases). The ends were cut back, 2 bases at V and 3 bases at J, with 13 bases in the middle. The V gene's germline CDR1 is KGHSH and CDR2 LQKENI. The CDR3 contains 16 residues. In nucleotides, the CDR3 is TGTGCCAGCTCACCAAGCGCGGGACGGCCTAATGAAAAACTGTTTTTT. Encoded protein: CASSPSAGRPNEKLFF. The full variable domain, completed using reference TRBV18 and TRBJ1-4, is NAGVMQNPRHLVRRRGQEARLRCSPMKGHSHVYWYRQLPEEGLKFMVYLQKENIIDESGMPKERFSAEFPKEGPSILRIQQVVRGDSAAYFCASSPSAGRPNEKLFFGSGTQLSVL.

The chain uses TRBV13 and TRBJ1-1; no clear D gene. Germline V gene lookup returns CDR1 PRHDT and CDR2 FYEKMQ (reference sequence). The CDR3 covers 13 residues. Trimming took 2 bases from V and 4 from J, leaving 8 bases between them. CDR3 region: CASSLRGITEAFF. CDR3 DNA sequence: TGTGCCAGCAGCTTACGGGGTATCACTGAAGCTTTCTTT.

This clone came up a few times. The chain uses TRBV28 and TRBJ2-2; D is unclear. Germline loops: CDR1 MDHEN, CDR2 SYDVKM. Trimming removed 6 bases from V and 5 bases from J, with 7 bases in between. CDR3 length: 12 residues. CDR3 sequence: CASSLYTGELFF. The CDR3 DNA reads TGTGCCAGCAGCCTCTATACCGGGGAGCTGTTTTTT.

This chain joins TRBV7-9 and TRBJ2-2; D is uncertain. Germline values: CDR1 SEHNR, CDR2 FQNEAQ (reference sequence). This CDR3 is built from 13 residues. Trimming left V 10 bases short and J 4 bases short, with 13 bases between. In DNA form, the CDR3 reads TGTGCCACCCCCCGGAAGCGCACCGGGGAGCTGTTTTTT. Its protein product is CATPRKRTGELFF.

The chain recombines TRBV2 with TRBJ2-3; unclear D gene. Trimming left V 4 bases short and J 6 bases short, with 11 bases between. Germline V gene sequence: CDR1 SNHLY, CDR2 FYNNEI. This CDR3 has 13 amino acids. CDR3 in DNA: TGTGCCAGCAGTGGAGATATGGGGGATACGCAGTATTTT. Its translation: CASSGDMGDTQYF.

The CDR3 region has the DNA TGTGCCAGCAGTTACAAAGGGGTAGGGGCAGATACGCAGTATTTT. Protein product: CASSYKGVGADTQYF. This chain links TRBV6-6 with TRBJ2-3; TRBD1 is a possible D gene (5 bases). This CDR3 is 15 amino acids long. The V and J ends lost 2 bases and 4 bases respectively, with 13 bases between them. From germline, CDR1 is MNHNY and CDR2 SVGAGI (reference sequence).

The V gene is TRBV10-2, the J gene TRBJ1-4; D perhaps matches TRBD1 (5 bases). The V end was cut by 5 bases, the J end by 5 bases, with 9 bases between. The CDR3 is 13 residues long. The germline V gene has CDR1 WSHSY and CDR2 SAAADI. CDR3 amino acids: CASSRDRNEKLFF. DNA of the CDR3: TGCGCCAGCAGTCGCGACAGAAATGAAAAACTGTTTTTT.